A single T cell receptor beta chain is shown here with its context. Authors' processing steps: Amplification of reference gene primers provided the estimated nucleated cell counts. TCRdb's copy holds only in-frame clones and misses some; the assay was immunoSEQ multiplex PCR. For V, J and clone size, that table is used; D and trimming come from the DNA. The table includes some 57,000 clones, around 90% detected once. The sample originates from a study of blood T cell repertoires in COVID-19. At the level of the study: COVID-19 samples from acute and convalescent phases originated in the United States, Italy and Spain. In each case, the material was cDNA or gDNA derived from T cells, B-cell-depleted T cells, or PBMCs.

The V and J ends lost 6 bases and 6 bases, in that order; junction bases with no gene match: 6. The CDR3 length is 14 residues. The germline gives CDR1 MNHEY, CDR2 SVGAGI. This sequence was found in a man aged 50-59 years with active COVID-19. The sample was peripheral blood. The gene calls are TRBV6-5 and TRBJ2-7; TRBD2 agrees at 12 bases. This CDR3 is CASRLAGGYSEQYF. CDR3 nucleotides: TGTGCCAGCAGACTAGCGGGAGGCTATTCCGAGCAGTACTTC.